The rows below give T cell receptor beta chains drawn from one sample of a study of CD8 T cells in ankylosing spondylitis. TCRdb independently ran MiXCR on the 5' RACE reads; one entry per CDR3 protein. The table shows 200,000 to 250,000 distinct CDR3 sequences, with around a tenth occurring only once. Sequenced input: blood, either unsorted or a sorted T cell fraction (not recorded which). These receptors came from a male donor with ankylosing spondylitis or in good health (not recorded which). The CDR3 runs from the conserved cysteine through the conserved F or W. A D gene is named only where the DNA matches it firmly. Clone size is given for some rows only: seen once, a few or many times, or a class if the clone is expanded.

d_call,v_call,clone_size,j_call,cdr3_nt,cdr3_aa
NA,TRBV11-2,many,TRBJ2-1,TGTGCCAGCAGCTTGGTACGCTTAGCGGTTGCGGGGAATGAGCAGTTCTTC,CASSLVRLAVAGNEQFF
NA,TRBV7-2,NA,TRBJ2-1,TGTGCCAGCGCAGGGGATGGTGAAGGATACAATGAGCAGTTCTTC,CASAGDGEGYNEQFF
TRBD1,TRBV29-1,few,TRBJ2-7,TGCAGCGTTGAAGATTGGGGGACAGGGAAATTCTACGAGCAGTACTTC,CSVEDWGTGKFYEQYF
NA,TRBV3-1,many,TRBJ2-2,TGTGCCAGCAGTCGGAGCGCGTCTGGAACCGGGGAGCTGTTTTTT,CASSRSASGTGELFF
NA,TRBV3-1,few,TRBJ1-2,TGTGCCAGCAGCGTCCGGCGCGGTAACTATGGCTACACCTTC,CASSVRRGNYGYTF
NA,TRBV9,many,TRBJ2-3,TGTGCCAGCAGCGTAGGAGTAGCGGAAACAGATACGCAGTATTTT,CASSVGVAETDTQYF
NA,TRBV12-3/TRBV12-4,many,TRBJ2-4,TGTGCCAGCAGTTTCGAGGCAGGAAGACTAGCCAAAAACATTCAGTACTTC,CASSFEAGRLAKNIQYF
NA,TRBV7-8,NA,TRBJ2-1,TGTGCCAGCAGCCCGAGCTTCCTTGGCCGTAGGAATGAGCAGTTCTTC,CASSPSFLGRRNEQFF
NA,TRBV7-3,many,TRBJ2-7,TGTGCCAGCAGCTTAACTGGAGAGCCCTACGAGCAGTACTTC,CASSLTGEPYEQYF
TRBD2,TRBV3-1,NA,TRBJ2-3,TGTGCCAGCAGCCACGCGGGAGTCGGGACAGATACGCAGTATTTT,CASSHAGVGTDTQYF
NA,TRBV28,NA,TRBJ1-6,TGTGCCAGCAGTTCGGGACCGACGGATAATTCACCCCTCCACTTT,CASSSGPTDNSPLHF
NA,TRBV20-1,many,TRBJ1-1,TGCAGTGCTAGACCCTATCGCCGGGGTTCGAACACTGAAGCTTTCTTT,CSARPYRRGSNTEAFF
TRBD1,TRBV11-1,NA,TRBJ2-2,TGTGCCAGCAGCCCCCAGACAGGGGGAACCTTTTCGAACACCGGGGAGCTGTTTTTT,CASSPQTGGTFSNTGELFF
NA,TRBV20-1,many,TRBJ2-3,TGCAGTGCTAGGCCTCTTGGGGCAGATACGCAGTATTTT,CSARPLGADTQYF
TRBD2,TRBV9,NA,TRBJ2-1,TGTGCCAGCAGCATGAGCGGGGACTACAATGAGCAGTTCTTC,CASSMSGDYNEQFF
NA,TRBV20-1,many,TRBJ1-2,TGCAGTGCTAGAGCTCCCGGGACAACCTATGGCTACACCTTC,CSARAPGTTYGYTF
TRBD2,TRBV5-1,NA,TRBJ2-3,TGCGCCAGCATGAGGCTAGCGGGAGAAGGGGGAACTACAGATACGCAGTATTTT,CASMRLAGEGGTTDTQYF
NA,TRBV5-1,many,TRBJ2-5,TGCGCCAGCAGACTCGGGGGCCAAGAGACCCAGTACTTC,CASRLGGQETQYF
NA,TRBV20-1,NA,TRBJ1-2,TGCAGTGCTCACCGAACAGCGACCTATGGCTACACCTTC,CSAHRTATYGYTF
NA,TRBV5-1,few,TRBJ2-6,TGCGCCAGCACCTCACAGGGCACTGGGGCCAACGTCCTGACTTTC,CASTSQGTGANVLTF
TRBD1,TRBV29-1,NA,TRBJ2-1,TGCAGCGTGACAGGGGACCCGCGGAGCATCGACAATGAGCAGTTCTTC,CSVTGDPRSIDNEQFF
TRBD2,TRBV4-2,few,TRBJ2-3,TGTGCCAGCAGCCAAGAATCTGGGAGCGGGAGGTCTTTAGATACGCAGTATTTT,CASSQESGSGRSLDTQYF
TRBD1,TRBV19,many,TRBJ1-1,TGTGCCAGTAAGACAGGGGGCACTGAAGCTTTCTTT,CASKTGGTEAFF
NA,TRBV29-1,NA,TRBJ2-1,TGCAGCGTTGAAGATCAGTCGTCGCGTGGGGATTACAATGAGCAGTTCTTC,CSVEDQSSRGDYNEQFF
NA,TRBV6-1,many,TRBJ1-1,TGTGCCAGTACACAGGGTCCGAACACTGAAGCTTTCTTT,CASTQGPNTEAFF
NA,TRBV11-1,few,TRBJ2-1,TGTGCCAGCAGCCTCCGGGACGTGTACAATGAGCAGTTCTTC,CASSLRDVYNEQFF
NA,TRBV5-1,many,TRBJ2-3,TGCGCCAGCAGCTTGCGAGGCCCTAGCACAGATACGCAGTATTTT,CASSLRGPSTDTQYF
NA,TRBV20-1,many,TRBJ1-2,TGCAGTGCTAGTCCAGGGAGTAACTATGGCTACACCTTC,CSASPGSNYGYTF
NA,TRBV9,many,TRBJ2-3,TGTGCCAGCAGCGCCATAACGGCCGGCACAGATACGCAGTATTTT,CASSAITAGTDTQYF
NA,TRBV7-9,NA,TRBJ1-2,TGTGCCAGCAGCCCCCCAAGGTTAAACTATGGCTACACCTTC,CASSPPRLNYGYTF
NA,TRBV5-1,many,TRBJ2-7,TGCGCCAGCAGCGAGCCCGGACAGAGAGACGAGCAGTACTTC,CASSEPGQRDEQYF
TRBD2,TRBV5-1,many,TRBJ2-4,TGCGCCAGCAGGCGGGAGGGGAGGGAGAACATTCAGTACTTC,CASRREGRENIQYF
NA,TRBV6-5,many,TRBJ2-2,TGTGCCAGCAGTTACGCCGGAGGCGGGGAGCTGTTTTTT,CASSYAGGGELFF